This T cell receptor beta chain was retrieved from a study of STAT5B mutations in CD4+ large granular lymphocyte leukemia. This CDR3 is 17 amino acids long. J lost 1 base, V lost 6 bases, and 12 bases had no gene match. Per germline, CDR1 MNHEY and CDR2 SMNVEV (reference sequence). In the authors' workflow: Lowest detectable productive clonotype frequency was 2.59 x 10-5. The table came from immunoSEQ multiplex PCR; TCRdb's copy has only in-frame clones and leaves some out. The V and J calls and clone size are taken from that table; D and trimming were inferred from the DNA. The sample includes more than 30,000 clones, around nine tenths of them seen just once.

Sequenced: CD4+ T cells from blood buffy coats. The V gene is TRBV27, the J gene TRBJ1-1; 9 bases line up with TRBD1. This clonotype was sampled from a human donor in good health. The CDR3 sequence: CASSPIRDRAGNTEAFF. The CDR3 region has the DNA TGTGCCAGCAGCCCAATCCGGGACAGGGCGGGGAACACTGAAGCTTTCTTT.